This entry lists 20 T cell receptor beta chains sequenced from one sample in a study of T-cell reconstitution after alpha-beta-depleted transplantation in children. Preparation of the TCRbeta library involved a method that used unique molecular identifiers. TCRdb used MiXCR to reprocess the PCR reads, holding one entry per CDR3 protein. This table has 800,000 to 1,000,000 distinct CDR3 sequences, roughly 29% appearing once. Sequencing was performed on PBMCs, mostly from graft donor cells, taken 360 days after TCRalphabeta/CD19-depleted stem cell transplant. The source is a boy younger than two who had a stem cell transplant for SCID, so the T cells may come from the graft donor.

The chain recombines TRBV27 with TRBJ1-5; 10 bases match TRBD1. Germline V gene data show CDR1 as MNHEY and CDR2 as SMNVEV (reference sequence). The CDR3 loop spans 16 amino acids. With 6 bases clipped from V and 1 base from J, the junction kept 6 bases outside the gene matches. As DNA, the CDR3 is TGTGCCAGCAGGAGGGACAGGGGTATGAGCAATCAGCCCCAGCATTTT. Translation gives CASRRDRGMSNQPQHF.

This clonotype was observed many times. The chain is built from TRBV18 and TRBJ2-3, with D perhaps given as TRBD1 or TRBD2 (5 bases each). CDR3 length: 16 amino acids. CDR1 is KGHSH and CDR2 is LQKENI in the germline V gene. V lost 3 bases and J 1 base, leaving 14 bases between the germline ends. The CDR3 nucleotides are TGTGCCAGCTCACCGAAAAGGGGACGGGGCACAGATACGCAGTATTTT. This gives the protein CASSPKRGRGTDTQYF. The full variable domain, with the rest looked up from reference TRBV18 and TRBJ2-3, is NAGVMQNPRHLVRRRGQEARLRCSPMKGHSHVYWYRQLPEEGLKFMVYLQKENIIDESGMPKERFSAEFPKEGPSILRIQQVVRGDSAAYFCASSPKRGRGTDTQYFGPGTRLTVL.

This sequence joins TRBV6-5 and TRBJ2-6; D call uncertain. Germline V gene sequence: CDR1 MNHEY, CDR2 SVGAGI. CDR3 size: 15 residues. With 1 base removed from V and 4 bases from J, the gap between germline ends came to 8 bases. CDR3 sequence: CASSYFDTGANVLTF. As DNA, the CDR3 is TGTGCCAGCAGTTACTTTGACACCGGGGCCAACGTCCTGACTTTC.

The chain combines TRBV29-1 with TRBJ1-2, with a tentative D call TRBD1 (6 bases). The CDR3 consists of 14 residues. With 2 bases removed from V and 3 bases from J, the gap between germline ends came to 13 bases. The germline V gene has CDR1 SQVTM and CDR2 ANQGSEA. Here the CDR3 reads CSVETTGRYYGYTF. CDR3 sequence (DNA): TGCAGCGTTGAAACTACAGGGCGCTACTATGGCTACACCTTC.

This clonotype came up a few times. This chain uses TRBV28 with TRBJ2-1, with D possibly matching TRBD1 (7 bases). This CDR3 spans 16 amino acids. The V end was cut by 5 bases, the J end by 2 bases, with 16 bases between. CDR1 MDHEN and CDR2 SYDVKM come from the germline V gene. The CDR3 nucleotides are TGTGCCAGCAGTCTCGGAGGGACAGAGACCTACAATGAGCAGTTCTTC. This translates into CASSLGGTETYNEQFF.

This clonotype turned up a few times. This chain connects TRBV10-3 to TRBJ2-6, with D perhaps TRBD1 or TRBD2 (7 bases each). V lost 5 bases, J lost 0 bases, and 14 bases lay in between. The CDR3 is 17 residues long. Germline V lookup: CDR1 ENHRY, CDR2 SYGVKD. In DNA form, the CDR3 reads TGTGCCATCAGTCCCAGGGGGGGCCGCTCTGGGGCCAACGTCCTGACTTTC. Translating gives CAISPRGGRSGANVLTF.

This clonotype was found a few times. The chain's CDR3 is CAIRAPGSSYNEQFF. The CDR3 DNA reads as TGTGCCATCAGAGCCCCAGGTAGCTCCTACAATGAGCAGTTCTTC. This chain connects TRBV10-3 to TRBJ2-1; D remains unclear. V was shortened by 6 bases and J by 0 bases, with 12 bases between the two germline ends. The CDR3 extends over 15 amino acids. Germline CDR1 ENHRY, CDR2 SYGVKD.

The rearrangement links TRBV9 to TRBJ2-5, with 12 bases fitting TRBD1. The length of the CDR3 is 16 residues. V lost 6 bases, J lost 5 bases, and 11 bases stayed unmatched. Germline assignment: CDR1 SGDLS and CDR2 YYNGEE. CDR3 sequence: CASTVTGTGGLETQYF. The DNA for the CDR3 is TGTGCCAGCACCGTGACCGGGACAGGGGGCTTGGAGACCCAGTACTTC.

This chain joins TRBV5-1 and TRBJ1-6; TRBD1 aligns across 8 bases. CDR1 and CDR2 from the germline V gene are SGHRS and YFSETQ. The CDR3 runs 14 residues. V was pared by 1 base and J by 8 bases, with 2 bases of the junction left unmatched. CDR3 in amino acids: CASSLQGADSPLHF. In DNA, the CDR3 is TGCGCCAGCAGCTTGCAGGGGGCCGATTCACCCCTCCACTTT.

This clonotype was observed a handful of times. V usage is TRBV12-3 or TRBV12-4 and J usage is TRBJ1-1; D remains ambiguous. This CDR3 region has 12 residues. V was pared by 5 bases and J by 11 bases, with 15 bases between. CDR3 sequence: CASSLGPGWAFF. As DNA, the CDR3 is TGTGCCAGCAGTCTCGGGCCGGGCTGGGCTTTCTTT.

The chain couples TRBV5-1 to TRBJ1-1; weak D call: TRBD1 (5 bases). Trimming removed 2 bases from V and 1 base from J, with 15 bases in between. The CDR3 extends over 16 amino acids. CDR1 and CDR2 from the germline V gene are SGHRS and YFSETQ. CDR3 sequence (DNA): TGCGCCAGCAGCTTACAGGACCCGGACGGGAACACTGAAGCTTTCTTT. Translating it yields CASSLQDPDGNTEAFF.

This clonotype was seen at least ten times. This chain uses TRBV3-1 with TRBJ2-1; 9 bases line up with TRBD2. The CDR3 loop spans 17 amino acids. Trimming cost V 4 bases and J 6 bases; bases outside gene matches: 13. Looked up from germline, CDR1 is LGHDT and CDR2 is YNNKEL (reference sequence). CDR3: CASSPSMAGGLSNEQFF. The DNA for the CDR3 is TGTGCCAGCAGCCCTTCTATGGCGGGGGGGCTGAGCAATGAGCAGTTCTTC.

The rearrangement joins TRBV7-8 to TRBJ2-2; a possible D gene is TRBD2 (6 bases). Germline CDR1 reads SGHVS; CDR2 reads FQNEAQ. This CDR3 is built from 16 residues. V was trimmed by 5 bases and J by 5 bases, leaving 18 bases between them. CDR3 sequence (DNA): TGTGCCAGCAGCCCCCCCGGGCGGGGCGAGACCGGGGAGCTGTTTTTT. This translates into CASSPPGRGETGELFF.

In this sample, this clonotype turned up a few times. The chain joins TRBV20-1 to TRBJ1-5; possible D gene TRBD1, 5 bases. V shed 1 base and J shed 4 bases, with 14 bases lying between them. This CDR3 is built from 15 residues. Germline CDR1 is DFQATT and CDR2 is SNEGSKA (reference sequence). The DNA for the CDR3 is TGCAGTGCTAGAGTAGGGGACCCTTTTAATCAGCCCCAGCATTTT. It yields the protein CSARVGDPFNQPQHF.

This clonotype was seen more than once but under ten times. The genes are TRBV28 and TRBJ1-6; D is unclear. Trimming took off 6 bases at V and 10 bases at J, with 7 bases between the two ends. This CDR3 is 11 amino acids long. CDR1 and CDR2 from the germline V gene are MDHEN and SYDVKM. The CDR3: CASSHMSPLHF. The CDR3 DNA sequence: TGTGCCAGCAGCCATATGTCACCCCTCCACTTT.

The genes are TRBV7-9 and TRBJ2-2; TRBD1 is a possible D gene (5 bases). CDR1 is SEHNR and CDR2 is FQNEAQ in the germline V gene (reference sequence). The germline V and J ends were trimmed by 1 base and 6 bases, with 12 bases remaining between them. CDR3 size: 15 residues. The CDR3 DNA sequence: TGTGCCAGCAGCTTAGAAGTCAGGGCCCCCGGGGAGCTGTTTTTT. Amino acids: CASSLEVRAPGELFF.

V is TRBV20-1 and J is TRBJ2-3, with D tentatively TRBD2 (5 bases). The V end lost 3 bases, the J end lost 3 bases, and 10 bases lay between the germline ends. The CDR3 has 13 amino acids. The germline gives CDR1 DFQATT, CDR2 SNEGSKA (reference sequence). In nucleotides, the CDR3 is TGCAGTGCTAGGGTTAGCGCGACAGATACGCAGTATTTT. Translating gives CSARVSATDTQYF.

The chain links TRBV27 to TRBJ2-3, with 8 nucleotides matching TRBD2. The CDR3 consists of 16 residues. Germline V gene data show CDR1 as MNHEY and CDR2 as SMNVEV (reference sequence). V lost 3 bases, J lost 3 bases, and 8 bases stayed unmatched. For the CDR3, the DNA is TGTGCCAGCAGTTTCCGGGGGGGCCAACGGACAGATACGCAGTATTTT. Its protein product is CASSFRGGQRTDTQYF.

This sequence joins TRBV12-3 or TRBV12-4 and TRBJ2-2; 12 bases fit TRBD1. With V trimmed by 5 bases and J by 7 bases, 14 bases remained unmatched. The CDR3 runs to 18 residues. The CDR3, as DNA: TGTGCCAGCAGTGGTCAACCCCGGGACAGGGGGCAAGGCGGGGAGCTGTTTTTT. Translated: CASSGQPRDRGQGGELFF.

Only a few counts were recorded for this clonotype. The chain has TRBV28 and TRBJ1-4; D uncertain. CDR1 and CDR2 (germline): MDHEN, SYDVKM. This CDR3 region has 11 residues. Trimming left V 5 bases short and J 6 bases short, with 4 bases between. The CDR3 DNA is TGTGCCAGCAGTCCAGATGAAAAACTGTTTTTT. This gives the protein CASSPDEKLFF.